The sequence of this TCR beta chain was determined in a study of T cells in Graves' hyperthyroidism and ophthalmopathy. Study results and limitations: Most clonotypes expanded in the thyroid (above 0.001) were also present in blood.

Amplified regions were TCR beta CDR3 sequences from RNA transcripts. The primer set for the first-round RT-PCR of the TCR CDR3 was HTBI. TCRdb redid the calling of the multiplex PCR reads with MiXCR, one entry per CDR3 protein. The data show approximately 250,000 distinct CDR3 sequences, around 25% seen once. The CDR3 consists of 14 residues. The germline gives CDR1 SGHRS, CDR2 YFSETQ. The ends lost 3 bases at V and 5 bases at J; junction bases unmatched: 5. A remark on this clonotype: Its antigen is undetermined.

A patient was excluded if there was uncontrolled infection, other autoimmune disease, pregnancy or lactation. Sequenced material: blood. This TCR derives from a woman aged 40 to 49 with Graves' ophthalmopathy. The chain recombines TRBV5-1 with TRBJ2-7; 10 nucleotides agree with TRBD1. CDR3: CASSSTGGWDEQYF. As DNA, the CDR3 is TGCGCCAGCAGCTCGACAGGGGGCTGGGACGAGCAGTACTTC. The whole variable domain, remainder taken from reference TRBV5-1 and TRBJ2-7, is KAGVTQTPRYLIKTRGQQVTLSCSPISGHRSVSWYQQTPGQGLQFLFEYFSETQRNKGNFPGRFSGRQFSNSRSEMNVSTLELGDSALYLCASSSTGGWDEQYFGPGTRLTVT.